This TCR beta chain was captured in a study of T cell changes during pregnancy in multiple sclerosis. CDR3 size: 17 residues. CDR1 and CDR2 from the germline V gene are SEHNR and FQNEAQ (reference sequence). Trimming shortened V by 2 bases and J by 2 bases, and 16 bases separated the two germline ends. Method: immunoSEQ multiplex PCR; TCRdb's copy keeps in-frame clones and lacks some. The sample consists of fewer than 60,000 clones, roughly 94% of them appearing once. This TCR was recovered from a female donor with multiple sclerosis, enrolled in a pregnancy study. The sequences come from CD8+ T cells from peripheral blood mononuclear cells, collected in the first trimester of pregnancy. The chain employs TRBV7-9 and TRBJ1-5; D is undetermined. CDR3: CASSLWVGGKGNQPQHF. Written as DNA, the CDR3 is TGTGCCAGCAGCTTATGGGTGGGAGGGAAGGGCAATCAGCCCCAGCATTTT.